This entry is about one TCR beta chain. Nominally healthy donors were sampled, though unrecorded immune exposures were likely. This sample was included in a study of cytomegalovirus exposure and HLA in healthy donors. PCR was performed using 60 Vbeta and 13 Jbeta primers. Profiling relied on immunoSEQ multiplex PCR, and the TCRdb table lists in-frame clones only, not all of them. This sample's table reports 150,000 to 200,000 clones. This TCR was sampled from a woman aged 60-70 years in good health and CMV-seronegative. The sample comprised PBMCs.

The CDR3 region is CASGEALGTQYF. As DNA, the CDR3 is TGTGCTTCTGGGGAGGCACTTGGTACGCAGTATTTT. This rearrangement joins TRBV12-5 to TRBJ2-3; possibly TRBD2 for D (6 bases). V was shortened by 11 bases and J by 8 bases, with 17 bases between the two germline ends. The germline gives CDR1 LGHNT, CDR2 FRNRAP. The CDR3 sequence is 12 residues long.